These T cell receptor beta chains were read from a single sample in a study of T-cell reconstitution after alpha-beta-depleted transplantation in children. TCRdb ran MiXCR on the PCR reads and lists one entry per CDR3 protein. The table shows 250,000 or so distinct CDR3 sequences, with roughly a quarter occurring only once. The sample here was PBMCs, mostly from graft donor cells, taken 360 days after TCRalphabeta/CD19-depleted stem cell transplant. Receptor source: a female patient under 10 years old who had a stem cell transplant for congenital amegakaryocytic thrombocytopenia, so the T cells may come from the graft donor. CDR3s include the opening cysteine and the closing phenylalanine or tryptophan. Each record gives: CDR3 protein, CDR3 DNA, V gene, J gene, D gene, clone size. D genes are given only for firm matches. For some rows the clone size is stated as once, few or many, or as a class when expanded; others skip it.

CASSLTSGGLGNEQFF	TGTGCCAGCAGTTTGACTAGCGGGGGGTTGGGGAATGAGCAGTTCTTC	TRBV28	TRBJ2-1	TRBD2	few
CASRSWDRAMNTEAFF	TGTGCCAGTAGGTCATGGGACAGGGCCATGAACACTGAAGCTTTCTTT	TRBV27	TRBJ1-1	TRBD1	-
CASSQASAQETQYF	TGTGCCAGCAGCCAAGCTTCGGCTCAAGAGACCCAGTACTTC	TRBV4-2	TRBJ2-5	-	-
CASSLGYQETQYF	TGCGCCAGCAGCTTGGGGTACCAAGAGACCCAGTACTTC	TRBV5-1	TRBJ2-5	-	-
CASSLRQGRGFNEKLFF	TGTGCCAGCAGCCTAAGACAGGGCAGGGGTTTTAATGAAAAACTGTTTTTT	TRBV12-3/TRBV12-4	TRBJ1-4	TRBD1	-
CASSLNGRGRETQYF	TGTGCCAGCAGTTTAAATGGCAGGGGGCGTGAGACCCAGTACTTC	TRBV27	TRBJ2-5	TRBD1	few
CASSLVGGQQETQYF	TGTGCCAGCAGCTTAGTGGGCGGACAGCAAGAGACCCAGTACTTC	TRBV7-2	TRBJ2-5	-	-
CASSTTGDSYQHF	TGTGCCAGCAGCACGACCGGGGACAGCTACCAGCATTTT	TRBV5-6	TRBJ1-5	TRBD1	-
CASSQADREEETQYF	TGCGCCAGCAGCCAGGCTGACAGGGAAGAAGAGACCCAGTACTTC	TRBV4-1	TRBJ2-5	TRBD1	-
CASSLKLQNYGYTF	TGTGCCAGCAGCTTAAAACTTCAGAACTATGGCTACACCTTC	TRBV7-9	TRBJ1-2	-	few
CASSSPGQRQYF	TGTGCCAGCAGTTCCCCGGGACAACGGCAGTACTTC	TRBV14	TRBJ2-7	-	-
CASSLAVVVGNEQFF	TGCGCCAGCAGCTTGGCGGTGGTTGTTGGTAATGAGCAGTTCTTC	TRBV5-1	TRBJ2-1	-	-
CASSLVRLFIFDEQFF	TGTGCCAGCAGCTTGGTTAGGTTGTTTATTTTCGATGAGCAGTTCTTC	TRBV5-6	TRBJ2-1	-	few
CASSLRESGFNYGYTF	TGTGCCAGCAGCTTAAGGGAGTCGGGTTTTAACTATGGCTACACCTTC	TRBV7-2	TRBJ1-2	-	-
CASSQGELAVRGTGELFF	TGCGCCAGCAGCCAAGGTGAACTAGCGGTCCGGGGTACCGGGGAGCTGTTTTTT	TRBV4-1	TRBJ2-2	TRBD2	-
CASSLAIGADSGNEQFF	TGTGCCAGCAGCTTAGCGATCGGGGCCGATTCTGGCAATGAGCAGTTCTTC	TRBV7-2	TRBJ2-1	-	few
CASSLFKDRRAGELFF	TGCGCCAGCAGCTTGTTTAAGGACAGGAGGGCCGGGGAGCTGTTTTTT	TRBV5-1	TRBJ2-2	-	few
CSAPRTSFKTQYF	TGCAGTGCTCCTAGGACTAGCTTCAAGACCCAGTACTTC	TRBV20-1	TRBJ2-5	TRBD2	many
CASSLLRDRENTF	TGTGCCAGCAGTTTATTAAGGGACAGGGAGAACACCTTC	TRBV28	TRBJ1-2	TRBD1	many
CASNQPLLGTDNEQFF	TGTGCCAGCAACCAGCCACTGTTGGGGACCGACAATGAGCAGTTCTTC	TRBV6-2/TRBV6-3	TRBJ2-1	-	-
CATSSRDVSEAFF	TGTGCCACCAGCTCTCGGGACGTATCTGAAGCTTTCTTT	TRBV15	TRBJ1-1	-	-
CASSLARVSGELFF	TGTGCCAGCAGCTTAGCCAGGGTGTCCGGGGAGCTGTTTTTT	TRBV7-2	TRBJ2-2	-	-
CASSSQGTQNIQYF	TGTGCCAGCAGTTCACAGGGGACCCAAAACATTCAGTACTTC	TRBV27	TRBJ2-4	TRBD1	few
CASSASQGPISYEQYF	TGTGCCAGCAGCGCCAGCCAGGGTCCTATCTCCTACGAGCAGTACTTC	TRBV13	TRBJ2-7	-	few
CASNGRGAGNEQYF	TGTGCCAGTAACGGGCGCGGGGCCGGGAACGAGCAGTACTTC	TRBV19	TRBJ2-7	-	-
CASSQVVLDYEQYF	TGCGCCAGCAGCCAAGTGGTACTAGACTACGAGCAGTACTTC	TRBV4-1	TRBJ2-7	-	few
CASSTLTGVADTQYF	TGTGCCAGCAGCACGTTGACAGGGGTGGCAGATACGCAGTATTTT	TRBV21-1	TRBJ2-3	-	few
CASSEVGLPAPMAQYF	TGTGCCAGCAGTGAAGTAGGACTACCTGCTCCGATGGCCCAGTACTTC	TRBV6-1	TRBJ2-5	-	-
CATSDGTGAGQPQHF	TGTGCCACCAGTGACGGAACAGGGGCCGGTCAGCCCCAGCATTTT	TRBV24-1	TRBJ1-5	TRBD1	-
CASSPQAGLRTGELFF	TGTGCCAGCAGCCCACAAGCGGGTCTACGCACCGGGGAGCTGTTTTTT	TRBV5-6	TRBJ2-2	-	few
CASGPPLHF	TGTGCCAGCGGTCCGCCCCTCCACTTT	TRBV3-1	TRBJ1-6	-	-
CSASRGGAGANVLTF	TGCAGTGCTAGCCGAGGGGGCGCCGGGGCCAACGTCCTGACTTTC	TRBV20-1	TRBJ2-6	TRBD1	few
CASSPQNGWNTEAFF	TGTGCCAGCAGCCCCCAGAACGGTTGGAACACTGAAGCTTTCTTT	TRBV7-9	TRBJ1-1	-	-
CASSLKTGKETQYF	TGTGCCAGCAGTCTCAAGACTGGAAAAGAGACCCAGTACTTC	TRBV3-1	TRBJ2-5	-	once
CASSLSVPTNYGYTF	TGTGCCAGCAGTTTGTCAGTGCCTACTAACTATGGCTACACCTTC	TRBV12-3/TRBV12-4	TRBJ1-2	-	-
CASSTSGTIYGYTF	TGTGCCAGCAGCACATCCGGGACGATCTATGGCTACACCTTC	TRBV7-9	TRBJ1-2	-	-
CASKGNGPGTEAFF	TGTGCCAGCAAAGGGAATGGGCCGGGCACTGAAGCTTTCTTT	TRBV21-1	TRBJ1-1	-	-
CASSLDLGAGNTIYF	TGTGCCAGCAGCTTAGATTTGGGGGCTGGAAACACCATATATTTT	TRBV13	TRBJ1-3	-	few
CASSLVWSSWETQYF	TGTGCCAGCAGTTTAGTTTGGTCGTCCTGGGAGACCCAGTACTTC	TRBV27	TRBJ2-5	-	few
CASSLVAGPRDTQYF	TGTGCCAGCAGTTTAGTGGCAGGTCCACGAGATACGCAGTATTTT	TRBV27	TRBJ2-3	-	-